This T cell receptor beta chain was sequenced during a study of OX40 agonist ivuxolimab in advanced cancers. As for the study in general: Cohort: 80% to 85% men, mean age about 60, aged roughly 20 to 79. Study-level points and caveats: Doses of 0.1 to 3.0 mg/kg were accompanied by clonal expansion of CD4+ and CD8+ blood T cells by week 6.

In the case of this clone: Its antigen is undetermined.

The protocol was immunoSEQ multiplex PCR, while the TCRdb copy is restricted to in-frame clones and leaves out a portion. The sample records about 70,000 clones, approximately 90% being singletons. Germline assignment: CDR1 SEHNR and CDR2 FQNEAQ (reference sequence). This CDR3 has 13 amino acids. Trimming removed 1 base from V and 2 bases from J, with 6 bases in between. The rearrangement joins TRBV7-9 to TRBJ2-7; possibly TRBD1 or TRBD2 for D (5 bases each). The TCR originated in an adult with an advanced solid tumor such as melanoma, head and neck, liver or kidney cancer. The material sequenced was CD4+ or CD8+ T cells sorted from blood, taken in a trial of the OX40 agonist ivuxolimab. CDR3 sequence reads: CASSLVGAYEQYF. CDR3 in DNA: TGTGCCAGCAGCTTAGTGGGGGCCTACGAGCAGTACTTC.